Below, 19 T cell receptor beta chains from the same sample are listed, as sequenced in a study of molecular identifiers for immune sequencing clone quantification. TCRdb reprocessed the PCR reads with MiXCR, giving one entry per CDR3 protein. The top ten clones hold roughly 0.85% of a sample with under 650,000 distinct CDR3 sequences, 15% to 20% of them seen once. Sequencing input: naive CD8+ T cells from blood, with Jurkat cell RNA spiked in. Subset defined: FACS-sorted CD8+CD4-CCR7+CD45RA+ naive T cells. The receptors here all came from a human donor in good health. Some libraries in this study had Jurkat cell RNA spiked in.

The gene calls are TRBV5-6 and TRBJ2-1, with TRBD1 identical over 8 bases. Germline V CDR1 and CDR2: SGHDT, YYEEEE. The CDR3 runs 14 residues. V gave up 3 bases and J gave up 12 bases; unmatched junction bases: 11. The DNA of the CDR3 is TGTGCCAGCAGCTCGCCGACAGGGGCCCATGGGCAGTTCTTC. It encodes CASSSPTGAHGQFF.

The chain uses TRBV7-6 and TRBJ1-1, with D unresolved. Trimming took 0 bases from V and 6 from J, leaving 14 bases between them. The germline V gene encodes CDR1 SGHVS and CDR2 FNYEAQ. The CDR3 is 15 residues long. CDR3 region: CASSLAAIPSAEAFF. The CDR3, as DNA: TGTGCCAGCAGCTTAGCGGCTATTCCCTCGGCTGAAGCTTTCTTT.

This clonotype was counted many times. The gene calls are TRBV6-2 or TRBV6-3 and TRBJ1-6, with D perhaps TRBD1 (5 bases). The CDR3 covers 16 residues. Germline values: CDR1 MNHEY, CDR2 SVGEGT. Trimming took off 6 bases at V and 3 bases at J, with 15 bases between the two ends. The CDR3 reads CASSPFRTSYNSPLHF. CDR3 bases: TGTGCCAGCAGCCCTTTCAGGACAAGCTATAATTCACCCCTCCACTTT.

This clonotype was seen a handful of times. The V gene is TRBV12-3 or TRBV12-4, the J gene TRBJ2-5; 13 nucleotides line up with TRBD2. The CDR3 runs 17 residues. V lost 3 bases to trimming and J lost 1 base; unmatched junction nucleotides: 5. The CDR3 spells CASSLGLAGWGQETQYF. CDR3 coding DNA: TGTGCCAGCAGTTTGGGACTAGCGGGATGGGGCCAAGAGACCCAGTACTTC.

The V call is TRBV18, the J call TRBJ1-3; D ambiguous. The V end was cut by 5 bases, the J end by 0 bases, with 14 bases between. This CDR3 comprises 16 residues. The germline V gene has CDR1 KGHSH and CDR2 LQKENI. The CDR3 is CASSEQRNSSGNTIYF. The CDR3 nucleotides are TGTGCCAGCTCAGAACAAAGGAACAGCTCTGGAAACACCATATATTTT. Using reference TRBV18 and TRBJ1-3 for the parts outside the CDR3, the full variable domain is NAGVMQNPRHLVRRRGQEARLRCSPMKGHSHVYWYRQLPEEGLKFMVYLQKENIIDESGMPKERFSAEFPKEGPSILRIQQVVRGDSAAYFCASSEQRNSSGNTIYFGEGSWLTVV.

V gene TRBV18 combines with J gene TRBJ2-7; D perhaps matches TRBD1 (5 bases). CDR1 and CDR2 from the germline V gene are KGHSH and LQKENI. Trimming left V 0 bases short and J 5 bases short, with 8 bases between. This CDR3 spans 13 amino acids. Here the CDR3 DNA reads TGTGCCAGCTCACCACCCCAAGGGGACGAGCAGTACTTC. It yields the protein CASSPPQGDEQYF.

This clonotype appeared a few times. A read error may explain this, as a much larger clone is one base away. This chain uses TRBV9 with TRBJ1-1; 7 nucleotides match TRBD1. The V segment lost 4 bases and the J segment 6 bases; nucleotides outside the gene matches: 6. From germline, CDR1 is SGDLS and CDR2 YYNGEE. The CDR3 has 13 residues. CDR3 DNA: TGTGCCAGCAGCACGGGACAGAAGCCTGAAGCTTTCTTT. Residues: CASSTGQKPEAFF.

The sample holds many counts of this clonotype. V gene TRBV2 combines with J gene TRBJ1-5; TRBD1 agrees at 7 bases. With 3 bases clipped from V and 0 bases from J, the junction kept 5 bases outside the gene matches. Germline V gene data show CDR1 as SNHLY and CDR2 as FYNNEI. The CDR3 covers 16 residues. The CDR3 nucleotides are TGTGCCAGCAGTGAGACAGGGTTCGATAGCAATCAGCCCCAGCATTTT. It codes for CASSETGFDSNQPQHF.

This clonotype was recorded many times. CDR3 residues: CASSLVWGSAYEQYF. The CDR3, as DNA: TGCGCCAGCAGCTTGGTTTGGGGGTCAGCCTACGAGCAGTACTTC. This chain links TRBV5-1 with TRBJ2-7, with D possibly called TRBD1 or TRBD2 (5 bases each). Trimming cost V 0 bases and J 2 bases, with 12 bases left between them. This CDR3 comprises 15 residues. Germline CDR1 SGHRS, CDR2 YFSETQ.

The chain carries TRBV21-1 and TRBJ2-2; no DNA check was done on the table's D call, TRBD1. TRBV21-1 constitutes a pseudogene. The CDR3 covers 16 residues. This chain's CDR3 is CAKVRTGRTITGELFF. In DNA form, the CDR3 reads TGTGCCAAAGTCCGGACGGGACGCACAATAACCGGGGAGCTGTTTTTT.

This chain joins TRBV13 and TRBJ1-2; 7 bases map to TRBD1. Germline V gives CDR1 PRHDT, CDR2 FYEKMQ (reference sequence). The CDR3 consists of 16 residues. V trimming: 0 bases; J trimming: 2 bases; junction bases outside the gene matches: 6. The CDR3 loop is CASSLGTGEINYGYTF. The CDR3 bases are TGTGCCAGCAGCTTAGGCACAGGGGAGATAAACTATGGCTACACCTTC.

Comments on this clonotype: A read error is possible here, since a much larger clone lies one base away. CDR3 region: CACSLGFDREMNTEAFF. Here the CDR3 DNA reads TGTGCCTGCAGCTTAGGATTCGACAGGGAGATGAACACTGAAGCTTTCTTT. The rearrangement uses TRBV7-8 and TRBJ1-1; the match to TRBD1 covers 7 bases. This CDR3 contains 17 residues. The germline V gene encodes CDR1 SGHVS and CDR2 FQNEAQ.

There are many counts of this clonotype. V and J are TRBV6-2 or TRBV6-3 and TRBJ1-1; 8 bases are a match to TRBD1. The length of the CDR3 is 20 residues. Germline V lookup: CDR1 MNHEY, CDR2 SVGEGT. The J segment lost 8 bases and the V segment lost 2 bases, leaving 25 bases of the junction unmatched. The CDR3 loop reads CASSYQPGTGPSRNTEEAFF. Here the CDR3 DNA reads TGTGCCAGCAGTTACCAACCCGGGACAGGACCTTCTCGGAACACTGAAGAAGCTTTCTTT.

About this clonotype itself: A read error may produce the germline difference seen at one junction end. The chain has TRBV27 and TRBJ2-6; TRBD1 or TRBD2 may be the D gene (7 bases each). The CDR3 covers 17 residues. Germline CDR1 and CDR2: MNHEY and SMNVEV (reference sequence). The CDR3 sequence: CASGLGGGVSGANVLTF. For the CDR3, the DNA is TGTGCCAGCGGTTTGGGAGGGGGCGTTTCTGGGGCCAACGTCCTGACTTTC.

There are a few counts of this clonotype. The rearrangement joins TRBV5-5 to TRBJ2-1; TRBD2 might be the D (7 bases). Germline CDR1 is SGHKS and CDR2 is YYEKEE (reference sequence). This CDR3 is 16 amino acids long. Trimming left V 1 base short and J 6 bases short, with 17 bases between. As DNA, the CDR3 is TGTGCCAGCAGCTTGTGGGGAGGGGGTGTGGGCAATGAGCAGTTCTTC. Encoded protein: CASSLWGGGVGNEQFF.

Worth noting for this clonotype: A much larger clone is a single base away; this may be a read error. This sequence joins TRBV5-5 and TRBJ2-7; perhaps D is TRBD1 or TRBD2 (6 bases each). CDR3 length: 12 residues. V lost 7 bases and J 6 bases, leaving 14 bases between the germline ends. CDR1 is SGHKS, CDR2 YYEKEE, per germline (reference sequence). The CDR3 DNA reads TGTGCCAGCGGCCGCGGGACATCCGAGCAGTACTTC. As protein: CASGRGTSEQYF. Looking up the rest from reference TRBV5-5 and TRBJ2-7 gives the full variable domain: DAGVTQSPTHLIKTRGQQVTLRCSPISGHKSVSWYQQVLGQGPQFIFQYYEKEERGRGNFPDRFSARQFPNYSSELNVNALLLGDSALYLCASGRGTSEQYFGPGTRLTVT.

This chain joins TRBV11-2 and TRBJ1-1; D is unresolved. CDR3 size: 15 residues. Trimming cost V 0 bases and J 4 bases, with 12 bases left between them. CDR1 SGHAT and CDR2 FQNNGV come from the germline V gene. CDR3 nucleotides: TGTGCCAGCAGCTTAGAGGGCAGCCGGAGCACTGAAGCTTTCTTT. It translates to CASSLEGSRSTEAFF.

This clonotype was detected only a few times. The CDR3 loop reads CASSLGDCEQYF. CDR3 DNA sequence: TGTGCCAGCAGCTTGGGTGACTGCGAGCAGTACTTC. The J gene is TRBJ2-7, the V gene TRBV5-6; D gene unclear. The CDR3 is 12 residues long. Germline CDR1 is SGHDT and CDR2 is YYEEEE. Trimming cost V 0 bases and J 6 bases, with 7 bases left between them.

This clonotype was counted at least ten times. This chain uses TRBV28 with TRBJ2-6; D is perhaps TRBD2 (5 bases). The CDR3 length is 18 residues. Trimming cost V 7 bases and J 0 bases, with 19 bases left between them. Germline V gives CDR1 MDHEN, CDR2 SYDVKM. CDR3 in amino acids: CASIKEDLRRSGANVLTF. The CDR3 region has the DNA TGTGCCAGCATCAAAGAGGACTTGAGGCGCTCTGGGGCCAACGTCCTGACTTTC. Complete variable domain (other parts from reference TRBV28 and TRBJ2-6): DVKVTQSSRYLVKRTGEKVFLECVQDMDHENMFWYRQDPGLGLRLIYFSYDVKMKEKGDIPEGYSVSREKKERFSLILESASTNQTSMYLCASIKEDLRRSGANVLTFGAGSRLTVL.